The rows below give T cell receptor beta chains drawn from one sample of a study of cytomegalovirus exposure and HLA in healthy donors. Sequencing used immunoSEQ multiplex PCR; TCRdb keeps in-frame clones, though not all of them. The table lists some 190,000 clones, roughly 80% of them singletons. The sequenced sample consisted of PBMCs. Receptors were obtained from a woman between 18 and 29 years old in good health and CMV-seronegative. CDR3s include the opening cysteine and the closing phenylalanine or tryptophan. A D gene is named only where the DNA matches it firmly. Size values are once, few and many counts, or a class for expanded clones, and some rows have none.

J,size,V,D,DNA,CDR3
TRBJ2-3,.,TRBV28,.,TGTGCCAGCAGCCTGACTAGTGGGGCGCAGTATTTT,CASSLTSGAQYF
TRBJ1-1,.,TRBV2,TRBD1,TGTGCCAGCTACTGGGGGACAGCGAACACTGAAGCTTTCTTT,CASYWGTANTEAFF
TRBJ2-2,few,TRBV7-3,.,TGTGCCAGCAGCTTAATAGCGAACGCGAACACCGGGGAGCTGTTTTTT,CASSLIANANTGELFF
TRBJ2-7,.,TRBV5-4,.,TGTGCCAGCAGCTTGGGGCAGAGGGGGTCCTACGAGCAGTACTTC,CASSLGQRGSYEQYF
TRBJ2-3,.,TRBV5-6,TRBD2,TGTGCCAGCAGCTTGTTAGCTAGCGGGGGGGCAGATACGCAGTATTTT,CASSLLASGGADTQYF
TRBJ2-5,.,TRBV28,TRBD2,TGTGCCAGCAGCCCCGGGGGGATGGGAGAGACCCAGTACTTC,CASSPGGMGETQYF
TRBJ1-5,.,TRBV10-1,TRBD1,TGCGCCAGCTCCCCAGGGGGAACACAAGCCCAGCCCCAGCATTTT,CASSPGGTQAQPQHF
TRBJ1-1,.,TRBV14,TRBD1,TGTGCCAGCAGCCAAGGGCTGGGACAGGGGGCTCGGACTGAAGCTTTCTTT,CASSQGLGQGARTEAFF
TRBJ2-3,.,TRBV27,.,TGTGCCAGCAGTTTACAGGGAGGCGCAGATACGCAGTATTTT,CASSLQGGADTQYF
TRBJ2-6,.,TRBV7-3,.,TGTGCCAGCAGCTTATCCGCCGGGGCTGGGGCCAACGTCCTGACTTTC,CASSLSAGAGANVLTF
TRBJ1-2,.,TRBV11-2,.,TGTGCCAGCAGTAGGACAGCGACCAGCCCTAACTATGGCTACACCTTC,CASSRTATSPNYGYTF
TRBJ1-1,.,TRBV5-1,TRBD1,TGCGCCAGCAGCCACGGACAGGGTATTAACACTGAAGCTTTCTTT,CASSHGQGINTEAFF
TRBJ2-7,.,TRBV9,TRBD1,TGTGCCAGCAGCGCAGGGACAGAACCCTACGAGCAGTACTTC,CASSAGTEPYEQYF
TRBJ1-5,.,TRBV10-3,.,TGTGCCATCTGTTACCTGCTGAACTATAGCAATCAGCCCCAGCATTTT,CAICYLLNYSNQPQHF
TRBJ1-4,.,TRBV4-1,.,TGCGCCAGCAGCCAACCTTACTCAACTAATGAAAAACTGTTTTTT,CASSQPYSTNEKLFF
TRBJ2-7,.,TRBV2,TRBD1,TGTGCCAGCGACAGGGACGGCAACTACGAGCAGTACTTC,CASDRDGNYEQYF
TRBJ2-7,.,TRBV4-2,.,TGTGCCAGCAGCCAAGCATCAGGACAGTCATCCTACGAGCAGTACTTC,CASSQASGQSSYEQYF
TRBJ2-2,.,TRBV9,TRBD2,TGTGCCAGCAGCGTAGGAGCGGGGGCCCTAACCGGGGAGCTGTTTTTT,CASSVGAGALTGELFF
TRBJ2-3,.,TRBV9,TRBD2,TGTGCCAGCAGCGCCAGCGGGAGTCTGCCGAGTACAGATACGCAGTATTTT,CASSASGSLPSTDTQYF
TRBJ2-5,.,TRBV5-1,.,TGCGCCAGCAGCTTGTCCTCACGGGGGGAGACCCAGTACTTC,CASSLSSRGETQYF
TRBJ2-1,.,TRBV18,TRBD2,TGTGCCAGCTCACCACCATATCCTAGCGGGGCCTACAATGAGCAGTTCTTC,CASSPPYPSGAYNEQFF
TRBJ1-3,.,TRBV30,.,TGTGCCTGGAGTGTCGGAGTCTCTGGAAACACCATATATTTT,CAWSVGVSGNTIYF
TRBJ1-2,.,TRBV20-1,.,TGCAGTGCCGGGATACGGAATGGCTACACCTTC,CSAGIRNGYTF
TRBJ1-2,few,TRBV28,.,TGTGCCAGCAGTTTAACAGGCTTCTATGGCTACACCTTC,CASSLTGFYGYTF
TRBJ1-4,few,TRBV10-3,TRBD1,TGTGCCATCAGTCCAGGTCTGACAGGGACTAATGAAAAACTGTTTTTT,CAISPGLTGTNEKLFF
TRBJ2-5,.,TRBV2,TRBD2,TGTGCCAGCAGGACAGCGGGGGGCTTCCAAGAGACCCAGTACTTC,CASRTAGGFQETQYF
TRBJ2-2,.,TRBV18,.,TGTGCCAGCACTCCGGTCGCGAACACCGGGGAGCTGTTTTTT,CASTPVANTGELFF
TRBJ1-3,few,TRBV9,.,TGTGCCAGCAGCGTCCAGTATTCCTCTGGAAACACCATATATTTT,CASSVQYSSGNTIYF
TRBJ2-7,.,TRBV5-1,.,TGCGCCAGCAGCTTACTTAGCCCCTACGAGCAGTACTTC,CASSLLSPYEQYF
TRBJ2-3,few,TRBV6-4,TRBD2,TGTGCCAGCAGCGCAAATGGACTAGCGGATAGCACAGATACGCAGTATTTT,CASSANGLADSTDTQYF
TRBJ1-2,.,TRBV28,.,TGTGCCAGCAGTTTCCCCCGGGACGGGAGGGAGGTTGGCTACACCTTC,CASSFPRDGREVGYTF
TRBJ1-5,few,TRBV5-6,TRBD1,TGTGCCAGCAGCGGCGGGACAGGGGGGATCAATCAGCCCCAGCATTTT,CASSGGTGGINQPQHF
TRBJ2-7,.,TRBV5-8,.,TGTGCCAGCAGCTACAGCTCCTACGAGCAGTACTTC,CASSYSSYEQYF
TRBJ2-3,.,TRBV19,TRBD2,TGTGCCAGTAGTAGAGGCGGGGGGAGCACAGATACGCAGTATTTT,CASSRGGGSTDTQYF
TRBJ2-7,once,TRBV5-1,TRBD1,TGCGCCAGCAGCTTTCGACCCGTAGGACAGGGGGCTTGGGAGCAGTACTTC,CASSFRPVGQGAWEQYF
TRBJ1-1,.,TRBV19,TRBD1,TGTGCCAGTGTCGACAGGGATTATTGGAACACTGAAGCTTTCTTT,CASVDRDYWNTEAFF
TRBJ1-2,.,TRBV27,.,TGTGCCAGCAGTTTAGATGCCGACAACCTATATGGCTACACCTTC,CASSLDADNLYGYTF
TRBJ2-7,few,TRBV9,.,TGTGCCAGCAGCGCAGGGGATGGGGCCTCCTACGAGCAGTACTTC,CASSAGDGASYEQYF
TRBJ2-6,.,TRBV5-1,.,TGCGCCAGCAGCTTGGAAGGGGCCGGGGCCAACGTCCTGACTTTC,CASSLEGAGANVLTF
TRBJ2-7,.,TRBV29-1,TRBD2,TGCAGCGTTGAGGGCTCTAGCGGGAGTTCCTACGAGCAGTACTTC,CSVEGSSGSSYEQYF
TRBJ1-4,.,TRBV30,.,TGTGCCTGGAGTCCCTCACAGGGAGATGGGGAAAAACTGTTTTTT,CAWSPSQGDGEKLFF
TRBJ2-1,.,TRBV19,.,TGTGCCAGTAGTATCTCCCCGGGAACCTACAATGAGCAGTTCTTC,CASSISPGTYNEQFF
TRBJ1-6,.,TRBV6-5,.,TGTGCCAGCAGTTACTCGACGGGCGGGTATAATTCACCCCTCCACTTT,CASSYSTGGYNSPLHF
TRBJ2-3,.,TRBV5-3,TRBD2,TGTGCCAGAAGCTTGGGGGCGTGGGCGGGGGTGGGCACAGATACGCAGTATTTT,CARSLGAWAGVGTDTQYF
TRBJ2-7,.,TRBV7-9,.,TGTTCCAGCAGCTTTTCTCCCTACGAGCAGTACTTC,CSSSFSPYEQYF
TRBJ2-3,.,TRBV6-5,TRBD2,TGTGCCAGCAGTTACGGCGGGGGGGCAGAAGATACGCAGTATTTT,CASSYGGGAEDTQYF
TRBJ2-7,.,TRBV5-5,.,TGTGCCAGCAGCTTGGATACGGGTATCACCTACGAGCAGTACTTC,CASSLDTGITYEQYF
TRBJ1-5,.,TRBV7-9,.,TGTTCCAGCACCACGGAGGGAATACGTCAGCCCCAGCATTTT,CSSTTEGIRQPQHF
TRBJ2-3,.,TRBV13,TRBD2,TGTGCCAGCAGCCCAGGGACTAGCGGCGTTGCAGATACGCAGTATTTT,CASSPGTSGVADTQYF
TRBJ1-5,few,TRBV4-3,TRBD1,TGCGCCAGCAGCCGGGACAGAGATCAGCCCCAGCATTTT,CASSRDRDQPQHF
TRBJ2-3,.,TRBV28,TRBD2,TGTGCCAGCAGTTTCCCACTAGCGGGGTACACAGATACGCAGTATTTT,CASSFPLAGYTDTQYF
TRBJ1-6,.,TRBV19,.,TGTGCCAGTAGCTCAAACGGACAGCCTAATTCACCCCTCCACTTT,CASSSNGQPNSPLHF
TRBJ2-7,.,TRBV30,TRBD2,TGTGCCTGGAGTGTACTGGGGGGGTCCTACGAGCAGTACTTC,CAWSVLGGSYEQYF